This T cell receptor beta chain emerged from a study of blood T cell repertoires in COVID-19. The wider study: The analysed material was cDNA or gDNA that came from T cells, B-cell-depleted T cells, or PBMCs.

Source study methods: Reference gene primers were amplified, and this amplification served to estimate nucleated cell counts. The table came from immunoSEQ multiplex PCR; TCRdb's copy has only in-frame clones and leaves some out. From that table come the V and J calls and clone size; the DNA was used to work out D and trimming. The repertoire holds 95,000 to 150,000 clones, with 65% to 85% as singletons. V was pared by 7 bases and J by 6 bases, with 18 bases between. The CDR3 sequence is 14 residues long. In germline, CDR1 is SGHAT, CDR2 FQNNGV. The sequenced sample was peripheral blood. The chain combines TRBV11-2 with TRBJ1-2, with a tentative D call TRBD1 (6 bases). The TCR comes from a woman aged 70-85 years with acute or convalescent COVID-19. CDR3 DNA: TGTGCCAGCAACCAACAGGGTAATTTGAATGGCTACACCTTC. It specifies CASNQQGNLNGYTF.